The 9 T cell receptor beta chains in this list originate from one sample, sequenced in a study of blood T cell repertoires in COVID-19. Repertoires were generated with immunoSEQ multiplex PCR, while TCRdb's copy carries only in-frame clones and drops some. The sample lists over 120,000 clones, 79% occurring once. Material: peripheral blood. These receptors were taken from a woman aged 70-85 years with COVID-19, enrolled during active disease.

This clone has a single count. The J gene is TRBJ2-2, the V gene TRBV19; 9 bases match TRBD1. CDR3 length: 13 amino acids. The V and J ends lost 9 bases and 4 bases, in that order; junction bases with no gene match: 3. Germline values: CDR1 LNHDA, CDR2 SQIVND (reference sequence). The CDR3 reads CARKDRGTGELFF. CDR3 sequence (DNA): TGTGCCAGGAAGGACAGGGGCACCGGGGAGCTGTTTTTT.

This sequence joins TRBV6-5 and TRBJ1-5; a possible D gene is TRBD1 (5 bases). Per the germline V gene, CDR1 is MNHEY and CDR2 is SVGAGI. The ends were cut back, 7 bases at V and 3 bases at J, with 16 bases in the middle. This CDR3 is 15 amino acids long. CDR3 sequence reads: CASKIQGANNQPQHF. CDR3 nucleotide sequence: TGTGCCAGCAAGATCCAAGGGGCGAACAATCAGCCCCAGCATTTT.

The V call is TRBV6-1, the J call TRBJ1-5, with no clear D. Between the trimmed V and J ends, which lost 0 bases and 7 bases, there was a span of 4 bases. Germline assignment: CDR1 MNHNS and CDR2 SASEGT. The CDR3 has 12 amino acids. CDR3 sequence: CASSEAQQPQHF. CDR3 DNA sequence: TGTGCCAGCAGTGAAGCTCAACAGCCCCAGCATTTT.

This clone was observed a few times. V and J are TRBV5-4 and TRBJ1-5; D is possibly TRBD1 (5 bases). Trimming took off 4 bases at V and 2 bases at J, with 13 bases between the two ends. The CDR3 is 15 amino acids. Germline V gives CDR1 SGHNT, CDR2 YYREEE (reference sequence). The CDR3 DNA is TGTGCCAGCAGCCTCATGGGGGGGGGCAATCAGCCCCAGCATTTT. Protein sequence: CASSLMGGGNQPQHF.

This chain connects TRBV5-1 to TRBJ1-2; 7 nucleotides match TRBD1. V lost 0 bases, J lost 5 bases, and 4 bases stayed unmatched. Germline lookup yields CDR1 SGHRS and CDR2 YFSETQ. The CDR3 has 14 residues. The CDR3 loop is CASSLAGTDYGYTF. The CDR3 region has the DNA TGCGCCAGCAGCTTGGCCGGGACAGATTATGGCTACACCTTC. Together with reference TRBV5-1 and TRBJ1-2, the CDR3 gives the full variable domain: KAGVTQTPRYLIKTRGQQVTLSCSPISGHRSVSWYQQTPGQGLQFLFEYFSETQRNKGNFPGRFSGRQFSNSRSEMNVSTLELGDSALYLCASSLAGTDYGYTFGSGTRLTVV.

This clone was detected a few times. The chain couples TRBV28 to TRBJ2-7; maybe TRBD2 (7 bases). Germline lookup yields CDR1 MDHEN and CDR2 SYDVKM. Trimming shortened V by 5 bases and J by 2 bases, and 16 bases separated the two germline ends. The CDR3 runs to 15 residues. The CDR3, as DNA: TGTGCCAGCAGTACCCCCCGGCGGGGGCCCTACGAGCAGTACTTC. Its protein is CASSTPRRGPYEQYF.

This CDR3 reads CASSRGGVGYGYTF. In nucleotides, the CDR3 is TGTGCCAGCAGCCGCGGGGGCGTCGGCTATGGCTACACCTTC. The gene calls are TRBV3-1 (or the pseudogene TRBV3-2) and TRBJ1-2; D perhaps matches TRBD1 (6 bases). Trimming took 4 bases from V and 4 from J, leaving 13 bases between them. Germline loops: CDR1 LGHDT, CDR2 YNNKEL (reference sequence). The CDR3 is made up of 14 amino acids.

The chain is built from TRBV15 and TRBJ1-4, with a weak D call TRBD1 (5 bases). Germline V gene data show CDR1 as LNHNV and CDR2 as YYDKDF (reference sequence). The CDR3 consists of 15 residues. Trimming cost V 7 bases and J 2 bases, with 14 bases left between them. CDR3 nucleotides: TGTGCCACCACCCTATCGGGGGATACTAATGAAAAACTGTTTTTT. Translated: CATTLSGDTNEKLFF.

The V gene is TRBV29-1, the J gene TRBJ2-7, with 10 bases fitting TRBD2. The V segment lost 4 bases and the J segment 5 bases; nucleotides outside the gene matches: 8. The length of the CDR3 is 14 residues. Germline V gives CDR1 SQVTM, CDR2 ANQGSEA. The CDR3 loop reads CSVGSGGAINEQYF. DNA for the CDR3: TGCAGCGTTGGAAGCGGGGGGGCAATCAACGAGCAGTACTTC.